Below, 10 T cell receptor beta chains from the same sample are listed, as sequenced in a study of T cell responses to AZD1222 COVID-19 vaccine. This table comes from immunoSEQ multiplex PCR, and its TCRdb copy is limited to in-frame clones, with some not included. The sample yields 120,000 to 150,000 clones, about 82% seen once. The sample consisted of peripheral blood, taken 28 days after the second AZD1222 dose. The receptors were sampled from an adult who received the AZD1222 COVID-19 vaccine.

J is TRBJ1-4 and V is TRBV5-1; TRBD1 agrees at 7 bases. Germline trimming cut 2 bases from V and 3 bases from J; bases unmatched to any gene: 1. Germline CDR1 SGHRS, CDR2 YFSETQ. The CDR3 is 14 amino acids. CDR3 bases: TGCGCCAGCAGCTTTGACAGGGCTAATGAAAAACTGTTTTTT. Amino acids: CASSFDRANEKLFF.

This sequence joins TRBV25-1 and TRBJ1-5; D is unresolved. The germline V and J ends were trimmed by 6 bases and 11 bases, with 11 bases remaining between them. Germline V lookup: CDR1 MGHDK, CDR2 SYGVNS. The length of the CDR3 is 11 residues. The CDR3 DNA is TGTGCCAGCAGGGGCGAAGAGTCCCAGCATTTT. Translating gives CASRGEESQHF.

The chain has TRBV5-1 and TRBJ1-1; D not resolved. The CDR3 is 13 amino acids. Trimming took off 4 bases at V and 4 bases at J, with 11 bases between the two ends. CDR1 and CDR2 (germline): SGHRS, YFSETQ. CDR3 bases: TGCGCCAGCAGCCGGACGTTCGGCACTGAAGCTTTCTTT. It specifies CASSRTFGTEAFF.

This clone occurred once. J is TRBJ2-7 and V is TRBV19; 12 bases map to TRBD2. The V gene's germline CDR1 is LNHDA and CDR2 SQIVND (reference sequence). The CDR3 length is 15 residues. With V trimmed by 3 bases and J by 2 bases, 2 bases remained unmatched. The CDR3, as DNA: TGTGCCAGTAGTATTGGACTAGCGGGAACCTACGAGCAGTACTTC. Protein: CASSIGLAGTYEQYF.

This chain uses TRBV6-5 with TRBJ1-1; 9 bases are a match to TRBD1. CDR1 and CDR2 from the germline V gene are MNHEY and SVGAGI. The V gene end was trimmed by 6 bases and the J gene end by 6 bases; junction bases not matched to a gene: 11. The CDR3 is made up of 15 amino acids. CDR3 loop: CASRGQGVWRAEAFF. The CDR3 DNA is TGTGCCAGCAGGGGACAGGGCGTATGGCGCGCTGAAGCTTTCTTT.

The rearrangement joins TRBV10-3 to TRBJ2-4, with 15 nucleotides matching TRBD2. Trimming took 2 bases from V and 8 from J; bases not matched to a gene: 7. The CDR3 runs to 17 residues. The germline V gene encodes CDR1 ENHRY and CDR2 SYGVKD. CDR3 in amino acids: CAISEGLAGGTSDIQYF. CDR3 nucleotide sequence: TGTGCCATCAGTGAGGGACTAGCGGGAGGGACTTCGGACATTCAGTACTTC.

The chain uses TRBV6-1 and TRBJ1-4, with a weak D call TRBD1 (5 bases). This CDR3 region has 14 residues. The germline CDR1 and CDR2 sequences are MNHNS and SASEGT. Trimming removed 1 base from V and 4 bases from J, with 7 bases in between. In nucleotides, the CDR3 is TGTGCCAGCAGTGAAGGACAGAATAATGAAAAACTGTTTTTT. Translated, it gives CASSEGQNNEKLFF.

This rearrangement joins TRBV4-2 to TRBJ2-5, with D maybe TRBD2 (5 bases). This CDR3 region has 12 residues. V shed 4 bases and J shed 5 bases, with 8 bases lying between them. Germline CDR1 LGHNA, CDR2 YNFKEQ. The CDR3 here is CASSPSGETQYF. The CDR3 DNA reads TGTGCCAGCAGCCCCTCGGGGGAGACCCAGTACTTC.

This clone was seen a single time. In nucleotides, the CDR3 is TGTGCCACCAGCCAGCGAAACTTGTACAATGAGCAGTTCTTC. This sequence encodes CATSQRNLYNEQFF. The chain recombines TRBV15 with TRBJ2-1, with D unresolved. The germline CDR1 and CDR2 sequences are LNHNV and YYDKDF (reference sequence). This CDR3 region has 14 residues. Trimming removed 5 bases at V and 4 bases at J, with 12 bases between.

The count of this clone is one. The V and J genes are TRBV7-8 and TRBJ2-7; D is unresolved. This CDR3 has 12 amino acids. Germline values: CDR1 SGHVS, CDR2 FQNEAQ. The V end was cut by 5 bases, the J end by 3 bases, with 8 bases between. The CDR3 loop is CASSAFFYEQYF. In DNA, the CDR3 is TGTGCCAGCAGCGCGTTTTTCTACGAGCAGTACTTC.